This T cell receptor (beta chain) was captured in a study of shared clonotypes between healthy human individuals. CD45RA+ naive and CD45RA-negative memory subsets were separated from CD4+ cells. Study conclusions and caveats: It was observed that about 5% of naive CD4 clonotypes were shared across a few donors.

The V and J ends lost 6 bases and 2 bases, in that order; junction bases with no gene match: 4. The length of the CDR3 is 15 residues. The germline CDR1 and CDR2 sequences are MNHNS and SASEGT. Concerning this clone itself: What it recognizes is unknown. The sample contains more than one DNA sequence encoding this CDR3.

This table comes from immunoSEQ multiplex PCR, and its TCRdb copy is limited to in-frame clones, with some not included. The sample includes roughly 1,600,000 clones, 98% to 99% of them seen just once. The receptor comes from a man aged 25-45 years in good health. The chain couples TRBV6-1 to TRBJ2-7; 13 nucleotides match TRBD2. The specimen was naive CD4+ T cells sorted from blood. Subset in this sample: CD45RA+ positively selected. The CDR3 sequence is CASSVGLAGTYEQYF. In DNA, the CDR3 is TGTGCCAGCAGCGTGGGACTAGCGGGAACCTACGAGCAGTACTTC.